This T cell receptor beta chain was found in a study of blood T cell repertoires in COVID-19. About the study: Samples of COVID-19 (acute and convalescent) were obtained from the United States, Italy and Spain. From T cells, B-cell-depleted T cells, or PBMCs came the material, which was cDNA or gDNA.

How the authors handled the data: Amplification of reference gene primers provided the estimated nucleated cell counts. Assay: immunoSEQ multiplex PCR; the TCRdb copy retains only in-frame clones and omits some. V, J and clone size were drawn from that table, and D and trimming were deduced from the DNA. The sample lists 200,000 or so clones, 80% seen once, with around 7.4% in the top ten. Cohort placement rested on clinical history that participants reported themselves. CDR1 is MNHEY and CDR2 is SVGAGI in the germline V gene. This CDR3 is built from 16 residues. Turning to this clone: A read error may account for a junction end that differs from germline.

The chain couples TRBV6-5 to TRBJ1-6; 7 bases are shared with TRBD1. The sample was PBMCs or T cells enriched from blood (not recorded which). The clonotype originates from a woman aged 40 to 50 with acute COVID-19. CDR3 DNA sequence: TGTGCCAGCACTTACGCCGGGACAGTAAATAATTCACCCCTCCACTTT. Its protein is CASTYAGTVNNSPLHF.